The rows below give T cell receptor beta chains drawn from one sample of a study of blood T cell repertoires in COVID-19. Sequencing used immunoSEQ multiplex PCR; TCRdb keeps in-frame clones, though not all of them. The sample contains 100,000 to 150,000 clones, roughly 89% of which appear only once. Sample: peripheral blood. These TCRs come from a man in his sixties with COVID-19, enrolled during active disease. Each CDR3 is given with its conserved first and last residue. The order of the fields is clone size, J gene, V gene, CDR3 length, D gene, CDR3 protein, CDR3 DNA. A D gene is named only where the DNA matches it firmly. Rows may omit the clone size; those that give it use once, few, many or a size class.

once TRBJ1-4 TRBV3-1/TRBV3-2 17 NA CASSQEQHHATNEKLFF TGTGCCAGCAGCCAGGAACAGCACCATGCAACTAATGAAAAACTGTTTTTT
NA TRBJ2-1 TRBV5-1 14 NA CASSLRSGDGEQFF TGCGCCAGCAGCTTGCGGTCAGGGGATGGGGAGCAGTTCTTC
NA TRBJ1-2 TRBV2 16 NA CASRSNTDRTIYGYTF TGTGCCAGCAGATCCAATACTGACAGGACCATCTATGGCTACACCTTC
few TRBJ2-2 TRBV9 16 TRBD2 CASSVELAGNTGELFF TGTGCCAGCAGCGTAGAACTAGCGGGGAACACCGGGGAGCTGTTTTTT
NA TRBJ2-5 TRBV24-1 16 TRBD1 CATSDAGQGDGETQYF TGTGCCACCAGTGACGCGGGACAGGGGGATGGTGAGACCCAGTACTTC
NA TRBJ2-5 TRBV3-1/TRBV3-2 16 TRBD2 CASSALPGGGGETQYF TGTGCCAGCAGCGCACTCCCCGGGGGGGGCGGAGAGACCCAGTACTTC
NA TRBJ2-1 TRBV4-3 13 NA CASSPAPGNEQFF TGCGCCAGCAGCCCGGCCCCAGGCAATGAGCAGTTCTTC
few TRBJ1-2 TRBV5-1 15 TRBD1 CASSWDRAEVYGYTF TGCGCCAGCAGCTGGGACAGGGCGGAAGTTTATGGCTACACCTTC
NA TRBJ1-2 TRBV14 16 NA CASSQTDRPYDYGYTF TGTGCCAGCAGCCAAACTGACAGGCCTTACGACTATGGCTACACCTTC
NA TRBJ2-5 TRBV19 14 NA CASSPGLRQETQYF TGTGCCAGTAGCCCCGGACTGCGCCAAGAGACCCAGTACTTC
NA TRBJ2-3 TRBV7-6 18 NA CASSLPPRKEGSTDTQYF TGTGCCAGCAGCTTACCCCCCCGGAAGGAGGGGAGCACAGATACGCAGTATTTT
NA TRBJ1-2 TRBV29-1 12 TRBD1 CSVWTGEGGYTF TGCAGCGTATGGACAGGGGAGGGCGGCTACACCTTC
NA TRBJ1-6 TRBV15 16 NA CATSRYKQGIRSPLHF TGTGCCACCAGCAGATACAAACAGGGTATCAGGTCACCCCTCCACTTT
NA TRBJ1-2 TRBV30 14 TRBD1 CAWSVGQGHYGYTF TGTGCCTGGAGTGTGGGACAGGGACACTATGGCTACACCTTC
NA TRBJ2-7 TRBV19 14 NA CASSIGTATYEQYF TGTGCCAGTAGTATAGGGACAGCTACCTACGAGCAGTACTTC
NA TRBJ1-1 TRBV19 14 NA CASSTGAWGTEAFF TGTGCCAGTAGTACAGGGGCTTGGGGCACTGAAGCTTTCTTT
once TRBJ2-5 TRBV7-9 15 NA CASSLAQGGEETQYF TGTGCCAGCAGCTTAGCACAGGGTGGAGAAGAGACCCAGTACTTC
NA TRBJ1-4 TRBV10-3 13 NA CAISQGMNEKLFF TGTGCCATCTCCCAGGGCATGAATGAAAAACTGTTTTTT
NA TRBJ1-1 TRBV29-1 14 NA CSVRIRDTNTEAFF TGCAGCGTCAGGATCCGGGACACTAACACTGAAGCTTTCTTT
NA TRBJ1-2 TRBV29-1 11 NA CSVEDLDGYTF TGCAGCGTTGAAGATCTCGATGGCTACACCTTC
NA TRBJ1-5 TRBV5-6 16 TRBD1 CASSKSGTGIRQPQHF TGTGCCAGCAGCAAATCCGGGACAGGGATTAGGCAGCCCCAGCATTTT
NA TRBJ1-1 TRBV30 15 TRBD1 CAWSRGNRGETEAFF TGTGCCTGGAGTAGAGGGAACAGGGGGGAGACTGAAGCTTTCTTT